The 30 T cell receptor beta chains below were found in one sample sequenced in a study of T-cell reconstitution after alpha-beta-depleted transplantation in children. The TCRbeta library incorporated unique molecular identifiers. Each CDR3 protein is one row after TCRdb ran MiXCR on the PCR reads. The repertoire holds 300,000 to 400,000 distinct CDR3 sequences, with approximately 20% as singletons. The specimen comprised PBMCs, mostly from graft donor cells, sampled 180 days after TCRalphabeta/CD19-depleted stem cell transplant. These receptors originate from a male patient younger than 18 who had a stem cell transplant for acute lymphoblastic leukemia, so the T cells may come from the graft donor.

Note on this clonotype: At one end, the junction sequence differs from germline, possibly due to a read error. The chain employs TRBV12-3 or TRBV12-4 and TRBJ2-1, with D tentatively TRBD2 (5 bases). This CDR3 spans 19 amino acids. CDR3 coding DNA: TGTACCAGCAGTCAGATCCGACGAAGCGGCAGAAGCTCCTACAATGAGCAGTTCTTC. Amino acid sequence: CTSSQIRRSGRSSYNEQFF.

This clonotype has a handful of counts. The CDR3 region has the DNA TGTGCCAGCAGCCAACACGTGAGGGGGGGCACAGATACGCAGTATTTT. This translates into CASSQHVRGGTDTQYF. The chain joins TRBV3-1 to TRBJ2-3; the D gene could be TRBD1 or TRBD2 (6 bases each). The CDR3 spans 16 residues. V lost 2 bases and J lost 1, with 13 bases in between. In germline, CDR1 is LGHDT, CDR2 YNNKEL (reference sequence).

The chain joins TRBV7-9 to TRBJ2-1; perhaps TRBD1 as D (5 bases). The V end was cut by 1 base, the J end by 1 base, with 8 bases between. The germline CDR1 and CDR2 sequences are SEHNR and FQNEAQ (reference sequence). The CDR3 runs 15 residues. CDR3 DNA: TGTGCCAGCAGCTTAGTTCGACAGTCCTACAATGAGCAGTTCTTC. As protein: CASSLVRQSYNEQFF. Full variable domain (outside the CDR3, taken from reference TRBV7-9 and TRBJ2-1): DTGVSQNPRHKITKRGQNVTFRCDPISEHNRLYWYRQTLGQGPEFLTYFQNEAQLEKSRLLSDRFSAERPKGSFSTLEIQRTEQGDSAMYLCASSLVRQSYNEQFFGPGTRLTVL.

CDR3 in amino acids: CASRGRDQDTQYF. In DNA, the CDR3 is TGTGCCAGCAGAGGGAGGGATCAAGATACGCAGTATTTT. The chain joins TRBV2 to TRBJ2-3; 7 bases match TRBD2. Germline trimming cut 6 bases from V and 5 bases from J; bases unmatched to any gene: 5. The CDR3 covers 13 residues. Germline loops: CDR1 SNHLY, CDR2 FYNNEI.

The J gene is TRBJ2-5, the V gene TRBV7-8; 10 bases agree with TRBD1. The CDR3 is 16 amino acids. Trimming took 5 bases from V and 4 from J; bases not matched to a gene: 10. CDR1 is SGHVS, CDR2 FQNEAQ, per germline. The CDR3 bases are TGTGCCAGCAGCAGACTCGACAGGGGGCCGGGAGAGACCCAGTACTTC. Protein: CASSRLDRGPGETQYF.

This clonotype was counted a few times. The chain combines TRBV6-5 with TRBJ2-7; possible D gene TRBD2, 5 bases. This CDR3 contains 15 residues. Trimming pared 3 bases from V and 3 bases from J, leaving 15 bases between. Germline V gene lookup returns CDR1 MNHEY and CDR2 SVGAGI. CDR3: CASSYGSATIYEQYF. In nucleotides, the CDR3 is TGTGCCAGCAGTTATGGTAGCGCGACCATCTACGAGCAGTACTTC.

The chain recombines TRBV10-3 with TRBJ1-1, with a possible D match to TRBD1 (6 bases). The V gene lost 2 bases and the J gene lost 7 bases, with 14 bases spanning the gap. The CDR3 runs to 14 residues. Germline CDR1 is ENHRY and CDR2 is SYGVKD. This chain's CDR3 is CAISEGGGRGEAFF. The CDR3 nucleotides are TGTGCCATCAGTGAGGGGGGGGGGCGCGGTGAAGCTTTCTTT.

A few counts support this clonotype. The V call is TRBV5-1, the J call TRBJ2-7; D call uncertain. CDR3 length: 14 amino acids. CDR1 is SGHRS and CDR2 is YFSETQ in the germline V gene. V lost 0 bases and J lost 1, with 8 bases in between. The CDR3 sequence is CASSLALQSYEQYF. In DNA, the CDR3 is TGCGCCAGCAGCTTGGCCTTACAGTCCTACGAGCAGTACTTC.

This clonotype appeared many times. This chain connects TRBV12-3 or TRBV12-4 to TRBJ2-5; maybe TRBD2 (6 bases). With 3 bases removed from V and 1 base from J, the gap between germline ends came to 18 bases. There are 17 residues in the CDR3. The DNA for the CDR3 is TGTGCCAGCAGTTTGGGGCTGGCGGGAAACCCCCAAGAGACCCAGTACTTC. This codes for CASSLGLAGNPQETQYF.

This rearrangement joins TRBV29-1 to TRBJ2-2; D gene uncertain. The ends were cut back, 6 bases at V and 1 base at J, with 18 bases in the middle. The CDR3 is made up of 16 amino acids. From germline, CDR1 is SQVTM and CDR2 ANQGSEA. In nucleotides, the CDR3 is TGCAGCGTCGGCGAACCCAGAGCCATGAACACCGGGGAGCTGTTTTTT. It yields the protein CSVGEPRAMNTGELFF.

This chain links TRBV10-1 with TRBJ2-7; 8 nucleotides match TRBD1. Germline trimming cut 5 bases from V and 5 bases from J; bases unmatched to any gene: 5. Germline CDR1 WNHNN, CDR2 SYGVQD (reference sequence). This CDR3 comprises 13 residues. For the CDR3, the DNA is TGCGCCAGCAGTCTGGACAGGGTCGACGAGCAGTACTTC. It codes for CASSLDRVDEQYF.

The rearrangement uses TRBV20-1 and TRBJ2-2, with TRBD2 as a possible D gene (7 bases). Trimming removed 2 bases from V and 7 bases from J, with 11 bases in between. CDR3 length equals 13 residues. Germline assignment: CDR1 DFQATT and CDR2 SNEGSKA (reference sequence). The DNA of the CDR3 is TGCAGTGCTAGACGGGGGGCTGGCGGGGAGCTGTTTTTT. Its translation is CSARRGAGGELFF.

This chain uses TRBV5-8 with TRBJ2-4; TRBD1 matches at 7 bases. The ends lost 2 bases at V and 6 bases at J; junction bases unmatched: 11. Germline assignment: CDR1 SGHTS and CDR2 YDEGEE. The CDR3 is 16 residues long. CDR3 in DNA: TGTGCCAGCAGCTTCCTAACAGGGGCCAGGGGAAACATTCAGTACTTC. This codes for CASSFLTGARGNIQYF.

This clonotype was observed at least ten times. The chain links TRBV9 to TRBJ2-1; D is tentatively TRBD1 or TRBD2 (6 bases each). Trimming took off 3 bases at V and 13 bases at J, with 14 bases between the two ends. The length of the CDR3 is 12 residues. Germline V gene sequence: CDR1 SGDLS, CDR2 YYNGEE. In DNA, the CDR3 is TGTGCCAGCAGCGATAGGGGGGTGCGACAGTTCTTC. Its protein is CASSDRGVRQFF.

There are many counts of this clonotype. This chain links TRBV5-1 with TRBJ2-3; D perhaps matches TRBD1 (5 bases). Germline CDR1 and CDR2: SGHRS and YFSETQ. This CDR3 is built from 15 residues. The ends were cut back, 1 base at V and 0 bases at J, with 9 bases in the middle. The CDR3 DNA is TGCGCCAGCAGCTTGACCAGGGTTAGCACAGATACGCAGTATTTT. This codes for CASSLTRVSTDTQYF.

This chain connects TRBV7-9 to TRBJ2-7; D is unresolved. The CDR3 is 12 residues long. The germline V and J ends were trimmed by 1 base and 6 bases, with 7 bases remaining between them. From germline, CDR1 is SEHNR and CDR2 FQNEAQ (reference sequence). The CDR3: CASSLGSAEQYF. In DNA, the CDR3 is TGTGCCAGCAGCTTAGGGAGTGCCGAGCAGTACTTC.

In its sample, this clonotype was seen a few times. The chain links TRBV10-3 to TRBJ2-5; a weak D match, TRBD1 (6 bases). V was clipped by 2 bases and J by 3 bases, with 10 bases between them. Germline V gene lookup returns CDR1 ENHRY and CDR2 SYGVKD. The CDR3 spans 14 residues. The chain's CDR3 is CAISEPQGEETQYF. The CDR3 nucleotides are TGTGCCATCAGTGAGCCACAGGGAGAAGAGACCCAGTACTTC.

The V call is TRBV5-1, the J call TRBJ2-7, with D possibly being TRBD2 (6 bases). Trimming cost V 4 bases and J 1 base, with 12 bases left between them. Germline V gives CDR1 SGHRS, CDR2 YFSETQ. There are 14 residues in the CDR3. For the CDR3, the DNA is TGCGCCAGCAGCCACGCCGGGGGTTCCTACGAGCAGTACTTC. This gives the protein CASSHAGGSYEQYF.

A few counts support this clonotype. The chain joins TRBV12-3 or TRBV12-4 to TRBJ1-2; the D is unclear. V was trimmed by 2 bases and J by 2 bases, leaving 6 bases between them. The CDR3 length is 13 residues. CDR3 in DNA: TGTGCCAGCAGTTTAACCAACAACTATGGCTACACCTTC. The encoded protein is CASSLTNNYGYTF.

This clonotype was detected only a few times. This chain joins TRBV12-3 or TRBV12-4 and TRBJ1-5; D is unresolved. Trimming stripped 6 bases from V and 6 bases from J, with 12 bases between. The CDR3 has 13 amino acids. CDR3 nucleotides: TGTGCCAGCAGAGCACAAGAAACTCAGCCCCAGCATTTT. Amino acids: CASRAQETQPQHF.

This clonotype was counted between two and nine times. The chain has TRBV7-9 and TRBJ1-2; D perhaps matches TRBD1 (5 bases). Trimming removed 8 bases at V and 2 bases at J, with 12 bases between. The CDR3 runs to 13 residues. The germline gives CDR1 SEHNR, CDR2 FQNEAQ (reference sequence). CDR3 in DNA: TGTGCCAGCGGTATGAAGGGGAACTATGGCTACACCTTC. Its translation: CASGMKGNYGYTF.

This clonotype was counted ten times or more. The chain has TRBV24-1 and TRBJ2-5; 11 bases line up with TRBD2. Germline V gene data show CDR1 as KGHDR and CDR2 as SFDVKD. The CDR3 runs 16 residues. The V and J ends lost 0 bases and 1 base, in that order; junction bases with no gene match: 0. CDR3 sequence (DNA): TGTGCCACCAGTGATTTGACTAGCGGGGGCCAAGAGACCCAGTACTTC. Translating it yields CATSDLTSGGQETQYF.

This clonotype was recorded a few times. This chain joins TRBV20-1 and TRBJ2-7; D is uncertain. CDR3 length: 13 residues. The germline V gene has CDR1 DFQATT and CDR2 SNEGSKA (reference sequence). The V gene lost 6 bases and the J gene lost 6 bases, with 18 bases spanning the gap. Here the CDR3 DNA reads TGCAGTGCCAATATACACCGGGCCCTCGAGCAGTACTTC. Its protein product is CSANIHRALEQYF.

This clonotype was seen a few times. The chain combines TRBV5-1 with TRBJ2-2; D remains ambiguous. V lost 5 bases to trimming and J lost 3 bases, with 8 bases between them. Germline CDR1 and CDR2: SGHRS and YFSETQ. This CDR3 has 13 residues. CDR3 amino acids: CASRPDHTGELFF. Written as DNA, the CDR3 is TGCGCCAGCAGACCTGACCACACCGGGGAGCTGTTTTTT. Based on the CDR3 plus reference TRBV5-1 and TRBJ2-2, the full variable domain is KAGVTQTPRYLIKTRGQQVTLSCSPISGHRSVSWYQQTPGQGLQFLFEYFSETQRNKGNFPGRFSGRQFSNSRSEMNVSTLELGDSALYLCASRPDHTGELFFGEGSRLTVL.

This clonotype was seen ten or more times. This sequence joins TRBV12-3 or TRBV12-4 and TRBJ2-2; weak D call: TRBD1 (6 bases). The CDR3 spans 14 residues. V was pared by 6 bases and J by 6 bases, with 14 bases between. The CDR3 sequence is CASSLPTGSGELFF. The CDR3 coding sequence is TGTGCCAGCAGCCTACCTACAGGGTCCGGGGAGCTGTTTTTT.

The chain couples TRBV12-3 or TRBV12-4 to TRBJ2-7, with TRBD2 matching over 9 bases. CDR3 size: 14 residues. Germline trimming cut 6 bases from V and 2 bases from J; bases unmatched to any gene: 5. This CDR3 is CASRQAGGPYEQYF. The CDR3 DNA is TGTGCCAGCAGGCAAGCGGGAGGCCCCTACGAGCAGTACTTC.

This clonotype has just a few counts. The gene calls are TRBV4-1 and TRBJ2-7, with 7 bases matching TRBD2. The CDR3 is made up of 14 amino acids. With 3 bases clipped from V and 2 bases from J, the junction kept 4 bases outside the gene matches. The V gene's germline CDR1 is MGHRA and CDR2 YSYEKL. CDR3 protein: CASSHMGGAYEQYF. CDR3 nucleotide sequence: TGCGCCAGCAGCCACATGGGAGGGGCCTACGAGCAGTACTTC.

The sample holds a few counts of this clonotype. The J gene is TRBJ2-7, the V gene TRBV7-3; either TRBD1 or TRBD2 may supply D (5 bases each). Germline CDR1 and CDR2: SGHTA and FQGTGA. The germline V and J ends were trimmed by 3 bases and 0 bases, with 18 bases remaining between them. The CDR3 is made up of 17 amino acids. The CDR3 protein is CASSFTPKGPISYEQYF. For the CDR3, the DNA is TGTGCCAGCAGCTTTACCCCCAAGGGACCGATCTCCTACGAGCAGTACTTC.

The CDR3 DNA follows: TGTGCCAGCAGCCTCTCCCCGGTTACTAATGAAAAACTGTTTTTT. This translates into CASSLSPVTNEKLFF. The chain couples TRBV7-8 to TRBJ1-4; D not certain. The CDR3 has 15 amino acids. Germline V gives CDR1 SGHVS, CDR2 FQNEAQ. Trimming left V 5 bases short and J 2 bases short, with 12 bases between.

This clonotype was seen only a few times. The chain is built from TRBV4-1 and TRBJ1-2, with a tentative D call TRBD1 (5 bases). Per the germline V gene, CDR1 is MGHRA and CDR2 is YSYEKL. V shed 1 base and J shed 3 bases, with 9 bases lying between them. The length of the CDR3 is 14 residues. In DNA form, the CDR3 reads TGCGCCAGCAGCCAAGGGTCCAGGGACTATGGCTACACCTTC. Translation gives CASSQGSRDYGYTF.